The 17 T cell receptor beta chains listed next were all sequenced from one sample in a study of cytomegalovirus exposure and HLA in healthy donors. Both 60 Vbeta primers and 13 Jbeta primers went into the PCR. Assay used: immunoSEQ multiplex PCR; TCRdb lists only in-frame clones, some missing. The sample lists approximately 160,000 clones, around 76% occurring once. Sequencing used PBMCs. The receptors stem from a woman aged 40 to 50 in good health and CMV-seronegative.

The CDR3 DNA reads TGTGCCAGCTCACCTTTAGCGGGGGGCCACAATGAGCAGTTCTTC. Protein product: CASSPLAGGHNEQFF. The rearrangement joins TRBV18 to TRBJ2-1; 10 bases agree with TRBD2. V shed 3 bases and J 5 bases; nucleotides not matched to a gene: 4. Germline CDR1 KGHSH, CDR2 LQKENI. This CDR3 has 15 residues.

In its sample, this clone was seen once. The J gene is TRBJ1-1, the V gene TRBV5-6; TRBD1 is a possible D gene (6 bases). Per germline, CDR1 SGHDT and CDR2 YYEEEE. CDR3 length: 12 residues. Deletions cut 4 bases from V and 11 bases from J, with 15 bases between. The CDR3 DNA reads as TGTGCCAGCAGCCCTGGGGGCCGGGCCGCTTTCTTT. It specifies CASSPGGRAAFF.

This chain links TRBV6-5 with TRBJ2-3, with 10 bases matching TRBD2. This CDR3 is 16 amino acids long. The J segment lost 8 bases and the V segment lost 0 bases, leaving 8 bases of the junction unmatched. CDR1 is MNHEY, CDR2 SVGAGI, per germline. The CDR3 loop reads CASSYSASGSDGTQYF. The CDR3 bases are TGTGCCAGCAGTTACTCGGCTAGCGGGAGTGACGGTACGCAGTATTTT.

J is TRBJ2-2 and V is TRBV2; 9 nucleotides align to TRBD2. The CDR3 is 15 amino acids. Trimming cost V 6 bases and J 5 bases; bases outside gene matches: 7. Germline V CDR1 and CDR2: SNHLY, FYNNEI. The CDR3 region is CASSVGLASTGELFF. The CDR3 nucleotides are TGTGCCAGCAGCGTGGGACTAGCCTCGACCGGGGAGCTGTTTTTT.

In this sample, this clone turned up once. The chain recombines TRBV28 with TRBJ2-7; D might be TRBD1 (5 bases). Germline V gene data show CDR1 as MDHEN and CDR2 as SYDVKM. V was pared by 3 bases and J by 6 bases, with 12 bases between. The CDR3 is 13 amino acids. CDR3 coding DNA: TGTGCCAGCAGTTTCCCACCAGGGTTCGAGCAGTACTTC. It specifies CASSFPPGFEQYF.

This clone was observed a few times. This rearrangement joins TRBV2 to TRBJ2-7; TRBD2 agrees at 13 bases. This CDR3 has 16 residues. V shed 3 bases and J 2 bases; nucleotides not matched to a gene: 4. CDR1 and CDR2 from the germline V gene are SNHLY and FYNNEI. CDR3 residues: CASSEGTSGTPYEQYF. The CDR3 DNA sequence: TGTGCCAGCAGTGAGGGGACTAGCGGGACCCCCTACGAGCAGTACTTC.

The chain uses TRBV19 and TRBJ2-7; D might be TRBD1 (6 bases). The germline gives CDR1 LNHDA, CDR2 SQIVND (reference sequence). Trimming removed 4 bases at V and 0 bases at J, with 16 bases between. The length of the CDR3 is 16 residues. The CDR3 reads CASSKFPQGSSYEQYF. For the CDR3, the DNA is TGTGCCAGTAGTAAGTTTCCCCAGGGGAGCTCCTACGAGCAGTACTTC. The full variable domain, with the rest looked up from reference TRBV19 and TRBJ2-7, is DGGITQSPKYLFRKEGQNVTLSCEQNLNHDAMYWYRQDPGQGLRLIYYSQIVNDFQKGDIAEGYSVSREKKESFPLTVTSAQKNPTAFYLCASSKFPQGSSYEQYFGPGTRLTVT.

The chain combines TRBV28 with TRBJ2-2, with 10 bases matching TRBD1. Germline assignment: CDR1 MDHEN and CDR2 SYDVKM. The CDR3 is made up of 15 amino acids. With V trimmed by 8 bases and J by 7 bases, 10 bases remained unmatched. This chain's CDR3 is CASVSGTGEHGELFF. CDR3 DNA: TGTGCCAGCGTTTCCGGGACAGGGGAACACGGGGAGCTGTTTTTT.

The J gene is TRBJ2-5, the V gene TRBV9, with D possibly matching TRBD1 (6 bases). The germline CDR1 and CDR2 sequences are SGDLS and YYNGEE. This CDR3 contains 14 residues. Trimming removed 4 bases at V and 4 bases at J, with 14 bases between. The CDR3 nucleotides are TGTGCCAGCAGCCCCCGACAGGACACAGAGACCCAGTACTTC. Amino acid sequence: CASSPRQDTETQYF.

The CDR3 sequence: CASSVGPSWAGMDEQYF. CDR3 coding DNA: TGTGCCAGCAGCGTAGGACCCTCTTGGGCAGGGATGGACGAGCAGTACTTC. The chain is built from TRBV9 and TRBJ2-7, with D possibly matching TRBD1 (5 bases). V was shortened by 0 bases and J by 5 bases, with 21 bases between the two germline ends. Germline V gives CDR1 SGDLS, CDR2 YYNGEE. The length of the CDR3 is 17 residues.

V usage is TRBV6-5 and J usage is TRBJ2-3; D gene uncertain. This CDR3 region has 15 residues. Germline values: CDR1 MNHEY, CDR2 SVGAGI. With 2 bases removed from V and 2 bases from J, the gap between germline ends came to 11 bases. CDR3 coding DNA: TGTGCCAGCAGTTACGGAGTCAGCCCCACAGATACGCAGTATTTT. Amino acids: CASSYGVSPTDTQYF.

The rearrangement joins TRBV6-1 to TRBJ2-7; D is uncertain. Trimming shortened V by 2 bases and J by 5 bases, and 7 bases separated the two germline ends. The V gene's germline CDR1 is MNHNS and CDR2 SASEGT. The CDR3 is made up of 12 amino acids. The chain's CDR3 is CASSENRDEQYF. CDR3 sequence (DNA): TGTGCCAGCAGTGAAAATCGCGACGAGCAGTACTTC.

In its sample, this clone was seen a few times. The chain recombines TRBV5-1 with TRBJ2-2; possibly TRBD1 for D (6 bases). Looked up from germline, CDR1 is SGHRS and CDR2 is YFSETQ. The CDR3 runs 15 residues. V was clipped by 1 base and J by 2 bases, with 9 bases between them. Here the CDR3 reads CASSLMDSNTGELFF. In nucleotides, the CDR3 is TGCGCCAGCAGCTTGATGGACAGCAACACCGGGGAGCTGTTTTTT.

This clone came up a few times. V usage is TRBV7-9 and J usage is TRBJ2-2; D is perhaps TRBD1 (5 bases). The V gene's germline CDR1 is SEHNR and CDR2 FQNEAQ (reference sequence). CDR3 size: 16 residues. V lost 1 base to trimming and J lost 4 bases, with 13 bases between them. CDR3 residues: CASSLEGHRSTGELFF. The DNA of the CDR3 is TGTGCCAGCAGCTTAGAAGGACACCGATCCACCGGGGAGCTGTTTTTT.

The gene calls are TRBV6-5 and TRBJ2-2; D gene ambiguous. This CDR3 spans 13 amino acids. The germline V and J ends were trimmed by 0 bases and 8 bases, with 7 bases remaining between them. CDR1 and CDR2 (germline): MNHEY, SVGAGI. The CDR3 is CASSYSSKGELFF. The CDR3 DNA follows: TGTGCCAGCAGTTACTCGAGTAAGGGGGAGCTGTTTTTT.

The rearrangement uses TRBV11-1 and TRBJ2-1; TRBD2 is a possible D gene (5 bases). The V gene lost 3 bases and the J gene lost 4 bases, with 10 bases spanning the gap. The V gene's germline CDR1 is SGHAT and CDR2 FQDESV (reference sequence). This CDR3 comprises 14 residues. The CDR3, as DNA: TGTGCCAGCAGCTTCCAGGACTCGTACAATGAGCAGTTCTTC. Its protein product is CASSFQDSYNEQFF.

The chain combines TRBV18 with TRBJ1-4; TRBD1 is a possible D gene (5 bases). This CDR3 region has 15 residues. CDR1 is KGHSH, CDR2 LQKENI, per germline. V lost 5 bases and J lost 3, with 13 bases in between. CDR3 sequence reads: CASSDTQGSNEKLFF. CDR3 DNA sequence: TGTGCCAGCTCAGACACGCAGGGATCTAATGAAAAACTGTTTTTT.